The text below deals with one T cell receptor (beta chain). In the study's own analysis: By means of reference gene primer amplification, nucleated cell counts were estimated. TCRdb's copy holds only in-frame clones and misses some; the assay was immunoSEQ multiplex PCR. Clonal size and the V and J genes are those of that table, whereas D and trimming came from the DNA. The table records roughly 140,000 clones, about 82% of them present only once. The V gene's germline CDR1 is WSHSY and CDR2 SAAADI. With 3 bases removed from V and 6 bases from J, the gap between germline ends came to 18 bases. The CDR3 length is 16 residues. The sample comes from a study of blood T cell repertoires in COVID-19. For the study at large: From the United States, Italy and Spain came samples of acute and convalescent COVID-19.

The sequence derives from a middle-aged woman with active or convalescent COVID-19. The rearrangement uses TRBV10-2 and TRBJ2-1; D uncertain. Sequencing was carried out using peripheral blood. The DNA of the CDR3 is TGCGCCAGCAGTGATTGGGCAGCCGCTCAGGTCAATGAGCAGTTCTTC. Translation gives CASSDWAAAQVNEQFF.